This entry lists 14 T cell receptor beta chains sequenced from one sample in a study of Ad26.COV2.S vaccination and SARS-CoV-2 variants. Treatment denoted: some 20 received Ad26.COV2.S at low or high dose, single or two shots; a few received placebo; per-sample allocation not given. At day 63 after the first vaccine or placebo injection, samples were drawn. Here immunoSEQ multiplex PCR was the method, and the copy in TCRdb shows in-frame clones only, minus some. The table has hundreds of thousands of clones, roughly nine tenths seen once. The specimen was peripheral blood, collected in a trial of Ad26.COV2.S vaccine versus placebo. These receptors all stem from a person aged 18-65 years who received the Ad26.COV2.S COVID-19 vaccine or a placebo.

V usage is TRBV6-5 and J usage is TRBJ2-7; TRBD1 aligns across 7 bases. The CDR3 consists of 15 residues. With V trimmed by 4 bases and J by 0 bases, 6 bases remained unmatched. CDR1 and CDR2 from the germline V gene are MNHEY and SVGAGI. The CDR3 sequence is CASSLTGWVSYEQYF. CDR3 bases: TGTGCCAGCAGTTTGACAGGGTGGGTCTCCTACGAGCAGTACTTC.

V gene TRBV6-2 or TRBV6-3 combines with J gene TRBJ1-4; D is unresolved. Germline V lookup: CDR1 MNHEY, CDR2 SVGEGT. The V and J ends lost 0 bases and 12 bases respectively, with 20 bases between them. CDR3 length: 16 residues. The CDR3: CASSYSNRPPQRELFF. CDR3 coding DNA: TGTGCCAGCAGTTACTCGAACCGCCCGCCACAAAGGGAACTGTTTTTT.

The CDR3 sequence is CASSLSSRGGRGGYTF. In DNA, the CDR3 is TGTGCCAGCAGCCTCTCCTCCAGGGGGGGGCGAGGTGGCTACACCTTC. The chain uses TRBV7-9 and TRBJ1-2; 7 positions agree with TRBD1. Germline V lookup: CDR1 SEHNR, CDR2 FQNEAQ (reference sequence). Unmatched junction bases numbered 16, after V lost 5 bases and J lost 7 bases. This CDR3 comprises 16 residues.

This chain connects TRBV5-1 to TRBJ2-1, with D tentatively TRBD2 (5 bases). CDR3 length: 12 amino acids. Trimming removed 1 base from V and 7 bases from J, with 6 bases in between. Germline CDR1 reads SGHRS; CDR2 reads YFSETQ. CDR3 loop: CASSLTRNEQFF. The CDR3 DNA reads as TGCGCCAGCAGCTTGACTAGGAATGAGCAGTTCTTC.

The chain joins TRBV29-1 to TRBJ1-2; D is possibly TRBD1 (6 bases). The CDR3 length is 13 residues. CDR1 and CDR2 (germline): SQVTM, ANQGSEA. Trimming stripped 5 bases from V and 7 bases from J, with 17 bases between. The CDR3 loop is CSVTNRAAIGYTF. The CDR3 DNA follows: TGCAGCGTTACCAACAGGGCCGCGATTGGCTACACCTTC. The variable domain in full, with the rest retrieved from reference TRBV29-1 and TRBJ1-2, is SAVISQKPSRDICQRGTSLTIQCQVDSQVTMMFWYRQQPGQSLTLIATANQGSEATYESGFVIDKFPISRPNLTFSTLTVSNMSPEDSSIYLCSVTNRAAIGYTFGSGTRLTVV.

In its sample, this clone was seen a few times. The chain recombines TRBV11-3 with TRBJ1-6; 9 bases align to TRBD1. CDR3 length equals 19 residues. Germline-derived CDR1 and CDR2 are SGHNT and YENEEA. V shed 5 bases and J 0 bases; nucleotides not matched to a gene: 11. CDR3 DNA sequence: TGTGCCAGCAGCATCCGGGACAGGGTGTCAAGCTCCTATAATTCACCCCTCCACTTT. Residues: CASSIRDRVSSSYNSPLHF.

This sequence joins TRBV19 and TRBJ2-7, with TRBD1 as a possible D gene (5 bases). V dropped 1 base and J dropped 5 bases, with 9 bases sitting between them. This CDR3 contains 13 residues. Germline values: CDR1 LNHDA, CDR2 SQIVND (reference sequence). CDR3 amino acids: CASSIGRVNEQYF. The CDR3 DNA reads as TGTGCCAGTAGTATAGGCAGGGTAAACGAGCAGTACTTC.

The chain combines TRBV4-1 with TRBJ2-3; 12 nucleotides agree with TRBD2. The CDR3 is 16 amino acids. Germline V gene lookup returns CDR1 MGHRA and CDR2 YSYEKL. V was clipped by 5 bases and J by 1 base; unmatched bases: 4. CDR3 in DNA: TGCGCCAGCAGCATACTAGCGGGGGGACGCACAGATACGCAGTATTTT. Encoded protein: CASSILAGGRTDTQYF.

The chain links TRBV18 to TRBJ1-4, with 7 bases lining up with TRBD1. Per germline, CDR1 KGHSH and CDR2 LQKENI. This CDR3 contains 13 residues. Trimming at V came to 2 bases and at J to 7 bases, leaving 1 base not matched to a gene. The CDR3 loop reads CASSPRDSEKLFF. The CDR3 region has the DNA TGTGCCAGCTCACCAAGGGACAGTGAAAAACTGTTTTTT.

The chain employs TRBV7-9 and TRBJ1-2; 8 bases are shared with TRBD1. Germline values: CDR1 SEHNR, CDR2 FQNEAQ (reference sequence). This CDR3 has 13 residues. The V and J ends lost 3 bases and 7 bases, in that order; junction bases with no gene match: 4. DNA of the CDR3: TGTGCCAGCAGCTTGGAACAGGGGGGTGGCTACACCTTC. Amino acid sequence: CASSLEQGGGYTF.

This clone was seen a handful of times. The V gene is TRBV18, the J gene TRBJ1-5, with D possibly being TRBD1 (5 bases). Germline V gene sequence: CDR1 KGHSH, CDR2 LQKENI. This CDR3 spans 13 amino acids. V lost 4 bases, J lost 5 bases, and 9 bases lay in between. CDR3 bases: TGTGCCAGCTCACTGCAGACAGATCAGCCCCAGCATTTT. Translated, it gives CASSLQTDQPQHF.

The rearrangement links TRBV4-2 to TRBJ1-1; D may be TRBD1 (5 bases). CDR1 and CDR2 (germline): LGHNA, YNFKEQ. V lost 0 bases and J lost 0, with 20 bases in between. The CDR3 is made up of 19 amino acids. CDR3 nucleotide sequence: TGTGCCAGCAGCCAAGAGATTTGGGGCCAGGGCTACATGAACACTGAAGCTTTCTTT. Encoded protein: CASSQEIWGQGYMNTEAFF.

This clone showed up just once. This sequence joins TRBV5-1 and TRBJ2-1; D ambiguous. This CDR3 has 13 amino acids. Germline assignment: CDR1 SGHRS and CDR2 YFSETQ. Trimming removed 5 bases from V and 5 bases from J, with 11 bases in between. The CDR3 region is CASREDPDNEQFF. CDR3 coding DNA: TGCGCCAGCAGGGAAGACCCCGACAATGAGCAGTTCTTC.

This clone was seen a single time. The chain links TRBV18 to TRBJ2-1; no reliable D call. The CDR3 has 14 amino acids. Germline CDR1 reads KGHSH; CDR2 reads LQKENI. Trimming stripped 2 bases from V and 4 bases from J, with 9 bases between. The CDR3 region is CASSPLGPYNEQFF. The DNA of the CDR3 is TGTGCCAGCTCACCATTAGGGCCGTACAATGAGCAGTTCTTC.